The clone carrying this T cell receptor beta chain appeared many times. The antigen is not known. The data were taken from a study of beta chain features in type 1 diabetes. Study context: Cell yields, age and gender were similar between patients and healthy donors.

Expressed TCRB transcripts got sequenced, as all isolated RNA was reverse transcribed. TCRdb's copy holds only in-frame clones and misses some; the assay was immunoSEQ multiplex PCR. The sample has more than 300,000 clones, less than 10% seen once. Germline-derived CDR1 and CDR2 are SQVTM and ANQGSEA. Trimming removed 4 bases at V and 2 bases at J, with 11 bases between. The CDR3 contains 13 residues. Whole-study findings and limits: The naive, central memory and Treg TCRB repertoires showed an apparent similarity that was greater among patients than among healthy donors.

The J gene is TRBJ1-2, the V gene TRBV29-1; no clear D gene. This sequence originates from a woman younger than 35 in good health. The sample comprised central memory CD4+ T cells from blood. The CDR3 here is CSVGDDNNYGYTF. The CDR3 DNA reads TGCAGCGTTGGAGATGACAACAACTATGGCTACACCTTC. The full variable domain, completed using reference TRBV29-1 and TRBJ1-2, is SAVISQKPSRDICQRGTSLTIQCQVDSQVTMMFWYRQQPGQSLTLIATANQGSEATYESGFVIDKFPISRPNLTFSTLTVSNMSPEDSSIYLCSVGDDNNYGYTFGSGTRLTVV.